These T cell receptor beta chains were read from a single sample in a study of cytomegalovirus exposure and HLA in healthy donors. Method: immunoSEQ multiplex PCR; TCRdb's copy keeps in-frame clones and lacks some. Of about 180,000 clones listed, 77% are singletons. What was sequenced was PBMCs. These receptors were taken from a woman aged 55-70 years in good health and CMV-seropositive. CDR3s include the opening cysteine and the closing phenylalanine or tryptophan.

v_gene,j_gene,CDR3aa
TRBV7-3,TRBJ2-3,CASSKDRGRVTDTQYF
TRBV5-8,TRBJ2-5,CASSPGRGGRQETQYF
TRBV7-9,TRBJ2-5,CALTGGLQETQYF
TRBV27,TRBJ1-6,CASSSRRDSYSPLHF
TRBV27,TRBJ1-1,CASSFALKGTEAFF
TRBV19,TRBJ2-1,CASRKRTSGGATYNEQFF
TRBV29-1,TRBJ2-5,CSVKRDNGPETQYF
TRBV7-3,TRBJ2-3,CASSGQGRADTQYF
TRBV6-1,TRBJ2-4,CASRNTDPIGSQYF
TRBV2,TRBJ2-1,CASSNRVVQFF
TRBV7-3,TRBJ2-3,CASSPGQGASDTQYF
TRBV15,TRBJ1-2,CATSRDLQIITRGYTF
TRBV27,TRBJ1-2,CASSSGLNYGYTF
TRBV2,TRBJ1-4,CASIQGGDEKLFF
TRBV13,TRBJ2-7,CASSLALAGNYEQYF
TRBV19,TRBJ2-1,CASSIFGLAGGPYNEQFF
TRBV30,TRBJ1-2,CAEGQFNGYTF
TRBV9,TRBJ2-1,CASSPEGGGLDEQFF
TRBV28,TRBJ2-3,CASNRQGSDTQYF
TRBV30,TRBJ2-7,CAWSLSGKREQYF